Detailed here is one T cell receptor (beta chain). This sample was taken from a study of blood T cell repertoires in COVID-19. At the level of the study: T cells, B-cell-depleted T cells, or PBMCs supplied cDNA or gDNA.

As originally analysed: It was from reference gene primer amplification that nucleated cell counts were estimated. Profiled with immunoSEQ multiplex PCR; TCRdb holds only in-frame clones, not every one. V and J calls plus clone size are reproduced from that table; the DNA served to infer D and trimming. The sample holds 350,000 or so clones, more than 70% seen once. Germline-derived CDR1 and CDR2 are MNHEY and SVGAGI. The CDR3 is made up of 14 amino acids. The V gene lost 0 bases and the J gene lost 6 bases, with 9 bases spanning the gap. This TCR was sampled from a man younger than 40 with active or convalescent COVID-19. Material for sequencing was peripheral blood. This chain connects TRBV6-5 to TRBJ2-1; no reliable D call. This chain's CDR3 is CASSYSRLGNEQFF. The DNA of the CDR3 is TGTGCCAGCAGTTACTCGAGGTTAGGCAATGAGCAGTTCTTC.